The 32 T cell receptor beta chains below all came from one sample that was sequenced in a study of blood T cell repertoires in COVID-19. Profiling relied on immunoSEQ multiplex PCR, and the TCRdb table lists in-frame clones only, not all of them. The sample includes under 500,000 clones, 85% to 90% of them seen just once. The specimen sequenced was PBMCs or T cells enriched from blood (not recorded which). The source is a man between 25 and 39 years old who had recovered from COVID-19.

The CDR3 sequence is CASSRQGAGAGNTIYF. The CDR3 DNA is TGTGCCAGCAGCCGACAGGGTGCTGGGGCTGGAAACACCATATATTTT. The V gene is TRBV5-6, the J gene TRBJ1-3; TRBD1 agrees at 7 bases. J gave up 2 bases and V 4 bases, and 9 bases lay outside the gene matches. This CDR3 has 16 residues. Germline assignment: CDR1 SGHDT and CDR2 YYEEEE.

J is TRBJ1-2 and V is TRBV28; unclear D gene. The germline V gene encodes CDR1 MDHEN and CDR2 SYDVKM. Trimming stripped 6 bases from V and 8 bases from J, with 10 bases between. The CDR3 covers 11 residues. The CDR3 sequence is CASSSQVGYTF. In DNA, the CDR3 is TGTGCCAGCAGCTCCCAGGTGGGCTACACCTTC.

The gene calls are TRBV12-5 and TRBJ2-3; D perhaps matches TRBD1 (6 bases). The CDR3 contains 13 residues. From germline, CDR1 is LGHNT and CDR2 FRNRAP. V was cut by 6 bases and J by 3 bases, with 10 bases left in between. The CDR3 reads CASGEDSTDTQYF. CDR3 nucleotide sequence: TGTGCTAGTGGGGAGGACAGTACAGATACGCAGTATTTT.

This CDR3 reads CSASSAGGADTQYF. CDR3 nucleotide sequence: TGCAGTGCTAGTTCCGCAGGGGGCGCAGATACGCAGTATTTT. This chain connects TRBV20-1 to TRBJ2-3; 8 positions match TRBD1. V was clipped by 3 bases and J by 4 bases; unmatched bases: 6. CDR3 length: 14 residues. Germline V gene sequence: CDR1 DFQATT, CDR2 SNEGSKA (reference sequence).

V usage is TRBV29-1 and J usage is TRBJ2-7; D is undetermined. Germline V CDR1 and CDR2: SQVTM, ANQGSEA. CDR3 size: 10 residues. Trimming stripped 6 bases from V and 2 bases from J, with 5 bases between. This CDR3 is CSVQTYEQYF. In DNA, the CDR3 is TGCAGCGTCCAAACCTACGAGCAGTACTTC.

The rearrangement uses TRBV28 and TRBJ1-1; D might be TRBD1 (5 bases). The ends were cut back, 5 bases at V and 11 bases at J, with 21 bases in the middle. The germline CDR1 and CDR2 sequences are MDHEN and SYDVKM. This CDR3 is 14 amino acids long. The CDR3 DNA is TGTGCCAGCAGTCGTTCGGGGGTTGTGTTGTTGGCTTTCTTT. Translated: CASSRSGVVLLAFF. The entire variable domain, with the rest obtained from reference TRBV28 and TRBJ1-1, is as follows: DVKVTQSSRYLVKRTGEKVFLECVQDMDHENMFWYRQDPGLGLRLIYFSYDVKMKEKGDIPEGYSVSREKKERFSLILESASTNQTSMYLCASSRSGVVLLAFFGQGTRLTVV.

The gene calls are TRBV28 and TRBJ2-7; D perhaps matches TRBD2 (5 bases). CDR3 length: 14 residues. The V gene lost 5 bases and the J gene lost 0 bases, with 11 bases spanning the gap. Germline-derived CDR1 and CDR2 are MDHEN and SYDVKM. The CDR3 loop reads CASSLPSLSYEQYF. CDR3 DNA: TGTGCCAGCAGTCTCCCTAGCCTCTCCTACGAGCAGTACTTC.

The J gene is TRBJ2-3, the V gene TRBV7-6, with 9 bases identical to TRBD2. Per germline, CDR1 SGHVS and CDR2 FNYEAQ. This CDR3 is built from 16 residues. Trimming cost V 6 bases and J 4 bases; bases outside gene matches: 11. The CDR3 reads CASRALAGEWSDTQYF. The DNA for the CDR3 is TGTGCCAGCAGGGCCTTAGCGGGAGAGTGGTCAGATACGCAGTATTTT.

J is TRBJ2-1 and V is TRBV14; 10 positions agree with TRBD2. V lost 1 base to trimming and J lost 14 bases; unmatched junction nucleotides: 5. CDR3 length: 13 residues. Germline-derived CDR1 and CDR2 are SGHDN and FVKESK. The DNA of the CDR3 is TGTGCCAGCAGCCAAGCGCTAGCGGGAGCGGAGTTCTTC. Translating gives CASSQALAGAEFF.

The J gene is TRBJ2-3, the V gene TRBV28; D call uncertain. V dropped 5 bases and J dropped 2 bases, with 5 bases sitting between them. The CDR3 spans 12 residues. CDR1 and CDR2 from the germline V gene are MDHEN and SYDVKM. The CDR3 nucleotides read TGTGCCAGCAGTGTCCTCACAGATACGCAGTATTTT. As protein: CASSVLTDTQYF. The full variable domain, its missing parts supplied by reference TRBV28 and TRBJ2-3, is DVKVTQSSRYLVKRTGEKVFLECVQDMDHENMFWYRQDPGLGLRLIYFSYDVKMKEKGDIPEGYSVSREKKERFSLILESASTNQTSMYLCASSVLTDTQYFGPGTRLTVL.

The chain employs TRBV21-1 and TRBJ2-7; TRBD1 was called by the table and not checked on the DNA. TRBV21-1 is classified as a pseudogene. This CDR3 region has 15 residues. DNA for the CDR3: TGTGCCAGCAGCAAAGGAGGACAGGGACACTACGAGCAGTACTTC. It translates to CASSKGGQGHYEQYF.

This rearrangement joins TRBV7-9 to TRBJ2-5; 13 nucleotides line up with TRBD2. The CDR3 length is 18 residues. Germline CDR1 reads SEHNR; CDR2 reads FQNEAQ (reference sequence). After removal of 1 base from V and 2 bases from J, the junction contained 7 bases not matched to a gene. The CDR3 spells CASSLGTSGSVGQETQYF. CDR3 coding DNA: TGTGCCAGCAGCTTAGGGACTAGCGGGAGCGTTGGTCAAGAGACCCAGTACTTC.

This clone has a single count. This sequence joins TRBV5-1 and TRBJ1-1, with D possibly matching TRBD1 (5 bases). Germline loops: CDR1 SGHRS, CDR2 YFSETQ. There are 22 residues in the CDR3. V lost 1 base and J 0 bases, leaving 31 bases between the germline ends. The CDR3 loop reads CASSLQDYDPGFGRGMNTEAFF. DNA for the CDR3: TGCGCCAGCAGCTTGCAGGATTACGATCCGGGCTTCGGAAGGGGCATGAACACTGAAGCTTTCTTT.

The chain recombines TRBV19 with TRBJ1-2; D call uncertain. The CDR3 runs to 14 residues. Germline V CDR1 and CDR2: LNHDA, SQIVND (reference sequence). With 9 bases removed from V and 0 bases from J, the gap between germline ends came to 14 bases. The CDR3, as DNA: TGTGCCAGGGTACAGTCCATAGCTAACTATGGCTACACCTTC. It encodes CARVQSIANYGYTF.

V is TRBV5-1 and J is TRBJ2-7; 7 bases are a match to TRBD2. The length of the CDR3 is 14 residues. V lost 5 bases and J lost 6; bases outside the gene matches: 11. Germline V gene lookup returns CDR1 SGHRS and CDR2 YFSETQ. The DNA for the CDR3 is TGCGCCAGCAGTACTGGGACTATTTTAGGCGAGCAGTACTTC. Its translation is CASSTGTILGEQYF.

V usage is TRBV6-2 or TRBV6-3 and J usage is TRBJ2-2, with 12 positions matching TRBD2. The CDR3 sequence is 16 residues long. Germline CDR1 reads MNHEY; CDR2 reads SVGEGT. V was clipped by 1 base and J by 5 bases; unmatched bases: 2. The CDR3 sequence is CASSYLGTSGTGELFF. The CDR3 region has the DNA TGTGCCAGCAGTTACTTGGGGACTAGCGGGACCGGGGAGCTGTTTTTT.

The gene calls are TRBV5-5 and TRBJ1-2; D is undetermined. This CDR3 spans 14 amino acids. Looked up from germline, CDR1 is SGHKS and CDR2 is YYEKEE (reference sequence). Trimming left V 7 bases short and J 3 bases short, with 16 bases between. CDR3 sequence reads: CASSHSEAHYGYTF. The CDR3 bases are TGTGCCAGCTCTCACTCGGAAGCGCACTATGGCTACACCTTC.

V usage is TRBV7-2 and J usage is TRBJ2-5; 7 positions agree with TRBD2. V was pared by 6 bases and J by 1 base, with 5 bases of the junction left unmatched. The CDR3 is made up of 14 amino acids. Germline lookup yields CDR1 SGHTA and CDR2 FQGNSA. CDR3 nucleotides: TGTGCCAGCAGTTGGGGGGAGGGCCAAGAGACCCAGTACTTC. This sequence encodes CASSWGEGQETQYF.

The chain uses TRBV28 and TRBJ2-7, with D unresolved. The CDR3 sequence is 14 residues long. CDR1 and CDR2 (germline): MDHEN, SYDVKM. Trimming pared 2 bases from V and 4 bases from J, leaving 12 bases between. The CDR3 bases are TGTGCCAGCAGTTTAGGCAGTAAGAGGTACGAGCAGTACTTC. This translates into CASSLGSKRYEQYF.

This chain links TRBV18 with TRBJ1-5; 8 nucleotides match TRBD1. This CDR3 comprises 15 residues. J was trimmed by 4 bases and V by 4 bases; bases with no gene match: 6. Germline assignment: CDR1 KGHSH and CDR2 LQKENI. The CDR3 DNA reads as TGTGCCAGCTCACAAGGCAGGACAGGGAATCAGCCCCAGCATTTT. This encodes CASSQGRTGNQPQHF.

CDR3 protein: CATSDLGGYEQYF. The CDR3 coding sequence is TGTGCCACCAGTGATTTAGGCGGCTACGAGCAGTACTTC. J is TRBJ2-7 and V is TRBV24-1, with D unresolved. CDR1 and CDR2 (germline): KGHDR, SFDVKD. The CDR3 spans 13 residues. V lost 1 base to trimming and J lost 3 bases, with 6 bases between them.

The chain is built from TRBV27 and TRBJ1-6; a possible D gene is TRBD1 (5 bases). The CDR3 is made up of 18 amino acids. V was pared by 6 bases and J by 7 bases, with 25 bases between. Germline values: CDR1 MNHEY, CDR2 SMNVEV (reference sequence). CDR3 sequence (DNA): TGTGCCAGCAGGAGACAGTTCCCCTTGCTCCTCGCCAATTCACCCCTCCACTTT. This encodes CASRRQFPLLLANSPLHF.

V is TRBV7-9 and J is TRBJ1-2; a weak D match, TRBD1 (5 bases). Germline V lookup: CDR1 SEHNR, CDR2 FQNEAQ (reference sequence). V was cut by 5 bases and J by 8 bases, with 21 bases left in between. The CDR3 is made up of 15 amino acids. CDR3 nucleotide sequence: TGTGCCAGCAGCGCGGGTATAGGGGCAGCGGGGGGCTACACCTTC. This encodes CASSAGIGAAGGYTF.

V gene TRBV30 combines with J gene TRBJ2-7; D is perhaps TRBD1 (5 bases). There are 14 residues in the CDR3. V dropped 3 bases and J dropped 0 bases, with 12 bases sitting between them. Germline lookup yields CDR1 GTSNPN and CDR2 SVGIG (reference sequence). The CDR3 region has the DNA TGTGCCTGGAGACCACCAGGGCCCTCCTACGAGCAGTACTTC. This sequence encodes CAWRPPGPSYEQYF.

The chain combines TRBV28 with TRBJ2-1; 10 nucleotides align to TRBD2. The CDR3 consists of 16 residues. V gave up 6 bases and J gave up 4 bases; unmatched junction bases: 9. CDR1 is MDHEN and CDR2 is SYDVKM in the germline V gene. The DNA for the CDR3 is TGTGCCAGCAGGACAACCCCGGGACTAGCGTACAATGAGCAGTTCTTC. Translation gives CASRTTPGLAYNEQFF.

The J gene is TRBJ2-3, the V gene TRBV19, with 11 bases aligning to TRBD2. Germline CDR1 reads LNHDA; CDR2 reads SQIVND (reference sequence). The junction had 11 bases not matched to a gene; V was cut back by 8 bases and J by 7 bases. The CDR3 is made up of 15 amino acids. CDR3 coding DNA: TGTGCCAGTTCCGTAGCGGGAGGGTCGAGTAATACGCAGTATTTT. Encoded protein: CASSVAGGSSNTQYF. Together with reference TRBV19 and TRBJ2-3, the CDR3 gives the full variable domain: DGGITQSPKYLFRKEGQNVTLSCEQNLNHDAMYWYRQDPGQGLRLIYYSQIVNDFQKGDIAEGYSVSREKKESFPLTVTSAQKNPTAFYLCASSVAGGSSNTQYFGPGTRLTVL.

The chain employs TRBV20-1 and TRBJ2-3; D perhaps matches TRBD2 (6 bases). The CDR3 runs 11 residues. V was trimmed by 5 bases and J by 10 bases, leaving 13 bases between them. Germline V gene data show CDR1 as DFQATT and CDR2 as SNEGSKA (reference sequence). In DNA, the CDR3 is TGCAGTGCTTCCCGGGAGCCTGCGCAGTATTTT. This gives the protein CSASREPAQYF.

This clone was detected only a few times. The chain carries TRBV24-1 and TRBJ1-5; D perhaps matches TRBD1 (5 bases). CDR3 length equals 15 residues. Germline CDR1 reads KGHDR; CDR2 reads SFDVKD. Trimming took 5 bases from V and 10 from J, leaving 20 bases between them. CDR3 amino acids: CATSASDTGGEPQHF. In DNA form, the CDR3 reads TGTGCCACCAGTGCGTCTGACACAGGCGGGGAACCCCAGCATTTT.

J is TRBJ1-2 and V is TRBV25-1; 8 bases align to TRBD1. CDR1 and CDR2 from the germline V gene are MGHDK and SYGVNS. The ends lost 6 bases at V and 5 bases at J; junction bases unmatched: 5. CDR3 length: 13 residues. CDR3 nucleotides: TGTGCCAGCAGCCGGACAGGGTGGTATGGCTACACCTTC. Protein product: CASSRTGWYGYTF.

V gene TRBV28 combines with J gene TRBJ1-6, with D unresolved. There are 16 residues in the CDR3. Germline assignment: CDR1 MDHEN and CDR2 SYDVKM. V was clipped by 5 bases and J by 6 bases, with 17 bases between them. The CDR3 loop is CASSLPLGGSNSPLHF. For the CDR3, the DNA is TGTGCCAGCAGTCTTCCCCTGGGAGGCTCTAATTCACCCCTCCACTTT.

The table lists this clone with a count of one. The genes are TRBV19 and TRBJ2-1, with D tentatively TRBD2 (6 bases). The CDR3 loop spans 14 amino acids. V dropped 6 bases and J dropped 3 bases, with 12 bases sitting between them. The germline gives CDR1 LNHDA, CDR2 SQIVND (reference sequence). In nucleotides, the CDR3 is TGTGCCAGTAGCTGGACTAACCGCTACAATGAGCAGTTCTTC. This sequence encodes CASSWTNRYNEQFF.

The chain links TRBV5-1 to TRBJ2-5; D is uncertain. Trimming pared 4 bases from V and 2 bases from J, leaving 15 bases between. The CDR3 covers 15 residues. Germline assignment: CDR1 SGHRS and CDR2 YFSETQ. The CDR3, as DNA: TGCGCCAGCAGCCCTTCCCGCGCATTTCAAGAGACCCAGTACTTC. It is translated as CASSPSRAFQETQYF.